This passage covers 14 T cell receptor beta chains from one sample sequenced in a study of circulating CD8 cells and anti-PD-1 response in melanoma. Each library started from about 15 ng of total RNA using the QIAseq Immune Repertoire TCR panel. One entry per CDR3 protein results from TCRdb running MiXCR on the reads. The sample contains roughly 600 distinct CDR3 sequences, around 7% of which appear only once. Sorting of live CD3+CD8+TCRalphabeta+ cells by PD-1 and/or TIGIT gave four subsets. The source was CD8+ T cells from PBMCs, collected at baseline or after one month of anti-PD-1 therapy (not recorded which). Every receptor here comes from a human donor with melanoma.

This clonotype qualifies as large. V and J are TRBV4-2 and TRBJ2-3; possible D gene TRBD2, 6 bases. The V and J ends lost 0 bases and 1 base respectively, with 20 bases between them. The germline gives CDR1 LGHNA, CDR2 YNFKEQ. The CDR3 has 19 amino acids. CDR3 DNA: TGTGCCAGCAGCCAAGATTTGTTCTTGCGGGAAACTGGCACAGATACGCAGTATTTT. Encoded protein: CASSQDLFLRETGTDTQYF.

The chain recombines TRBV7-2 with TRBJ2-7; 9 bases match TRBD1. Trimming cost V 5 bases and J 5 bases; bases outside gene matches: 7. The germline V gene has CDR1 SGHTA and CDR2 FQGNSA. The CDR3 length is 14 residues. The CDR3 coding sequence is TGTGCCAGCAGCCTCCGGGACAGGGTCCACGAGCAGTACTTC. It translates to CASSLRDRVHEQYF.

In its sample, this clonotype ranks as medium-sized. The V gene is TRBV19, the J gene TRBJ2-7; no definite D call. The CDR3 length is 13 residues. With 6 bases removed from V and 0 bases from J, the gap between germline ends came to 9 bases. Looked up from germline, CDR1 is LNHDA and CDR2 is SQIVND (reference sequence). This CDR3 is CASSSPSSYEQYF. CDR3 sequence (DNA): TGTGCCAGTAGCTCACCGAGCTCCTACGAGCAGTACTTC.

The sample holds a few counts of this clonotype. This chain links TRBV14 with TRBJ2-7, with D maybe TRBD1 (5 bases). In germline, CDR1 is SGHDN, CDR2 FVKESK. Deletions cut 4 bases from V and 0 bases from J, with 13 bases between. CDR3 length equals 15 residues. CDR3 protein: CASSPHQGSSYEQYF. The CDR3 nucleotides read TGTGCCAGCAGCCCCCATCAGGGTAGCTCCTACGAGCAGTACTTC.

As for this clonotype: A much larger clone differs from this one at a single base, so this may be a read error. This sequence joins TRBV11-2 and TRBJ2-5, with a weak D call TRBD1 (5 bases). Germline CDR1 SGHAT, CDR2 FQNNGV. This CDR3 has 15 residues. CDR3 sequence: CASSSQGNRQETQHF. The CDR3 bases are TGTGCCAGCAGCTCCCAGGGTAACAGGCAAGAGACCCAGCACTTC.

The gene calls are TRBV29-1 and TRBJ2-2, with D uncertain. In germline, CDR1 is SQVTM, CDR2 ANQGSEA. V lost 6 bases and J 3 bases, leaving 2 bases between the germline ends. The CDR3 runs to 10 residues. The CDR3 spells CSVHTGELFF. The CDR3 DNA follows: TGCAGCGTCCACACCGGGGAGCTGTTTTTT.

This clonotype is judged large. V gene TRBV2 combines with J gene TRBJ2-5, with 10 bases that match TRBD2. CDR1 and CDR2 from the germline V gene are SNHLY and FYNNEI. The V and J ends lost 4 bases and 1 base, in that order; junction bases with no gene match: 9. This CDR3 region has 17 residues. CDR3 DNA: TGTGCCAGCAGTGGGTCGTCTAGCGGGAGCTCCCAAGAGACCCAGTACTTC. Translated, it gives CASSGSSSGSSQETQYF.

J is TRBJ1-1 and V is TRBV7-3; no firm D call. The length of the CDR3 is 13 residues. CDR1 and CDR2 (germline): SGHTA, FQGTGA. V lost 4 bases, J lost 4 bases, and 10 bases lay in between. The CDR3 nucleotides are TGTGCCAGCAGCTCAAATTTGGGCACTGAAGCTTTCTTT. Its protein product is CASSSNLGTEAFF.

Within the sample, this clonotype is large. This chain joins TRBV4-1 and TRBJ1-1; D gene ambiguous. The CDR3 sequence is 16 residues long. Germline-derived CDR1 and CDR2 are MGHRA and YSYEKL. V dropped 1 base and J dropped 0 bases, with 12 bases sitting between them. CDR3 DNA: TGCGCCAGCAGCCAAGTAGCCGGCAGCTTGAACACTGAAGCTTTCTTT. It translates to CASSQVAGSLNTEAFF.

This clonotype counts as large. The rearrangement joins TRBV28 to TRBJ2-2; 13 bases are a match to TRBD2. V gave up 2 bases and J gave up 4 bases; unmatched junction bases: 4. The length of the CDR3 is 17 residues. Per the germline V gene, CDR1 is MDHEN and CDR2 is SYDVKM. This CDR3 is CASSLLLAGGVTGELFF. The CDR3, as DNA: TGTGCCAGCAGTTTACTACTAGCGGGAGGGGTCACCGGGGAGCTGTTTTTT.

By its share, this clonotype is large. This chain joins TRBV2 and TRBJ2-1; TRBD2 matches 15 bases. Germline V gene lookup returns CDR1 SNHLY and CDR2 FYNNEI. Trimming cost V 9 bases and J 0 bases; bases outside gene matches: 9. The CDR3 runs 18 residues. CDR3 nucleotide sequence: TGTGCCAGTGAGGGACTAGCGGGAGGAAAGAGCTCCTACAATGAGCAGTTCTTC. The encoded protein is CASEGLAGGKSSYNEQFF.

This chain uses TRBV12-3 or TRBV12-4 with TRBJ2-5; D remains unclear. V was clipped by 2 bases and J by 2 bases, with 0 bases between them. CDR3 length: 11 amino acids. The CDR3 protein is CASSLQETQYF. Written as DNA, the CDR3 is TGTGCCAGCAGTTTACAAGAGACCCAGTACTTC.

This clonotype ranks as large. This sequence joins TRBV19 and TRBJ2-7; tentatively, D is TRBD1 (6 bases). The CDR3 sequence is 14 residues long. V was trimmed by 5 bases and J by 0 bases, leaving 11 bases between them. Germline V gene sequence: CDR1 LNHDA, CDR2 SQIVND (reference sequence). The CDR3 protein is CASSSGRGSYEQYF. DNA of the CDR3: TGTGCCAGTAGTTCCGGCAGGGGCTCCTACGAGCAGTACTTC.

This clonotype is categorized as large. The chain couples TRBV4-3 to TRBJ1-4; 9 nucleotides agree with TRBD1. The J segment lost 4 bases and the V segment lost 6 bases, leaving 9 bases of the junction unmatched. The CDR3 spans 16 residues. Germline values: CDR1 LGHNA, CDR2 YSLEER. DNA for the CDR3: TGCGCCAGCAGTTCCAACCGGGACAGGGTTAATGAAAAACTGTTTTTT. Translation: CASSSNRDRVNEKLFF.